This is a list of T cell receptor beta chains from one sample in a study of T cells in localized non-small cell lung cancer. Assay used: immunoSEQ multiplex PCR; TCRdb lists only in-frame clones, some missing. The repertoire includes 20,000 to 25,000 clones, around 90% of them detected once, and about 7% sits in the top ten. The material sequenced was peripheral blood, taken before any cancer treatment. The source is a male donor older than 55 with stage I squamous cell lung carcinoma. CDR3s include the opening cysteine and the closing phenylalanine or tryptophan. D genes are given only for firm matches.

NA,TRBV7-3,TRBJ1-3,CASSLNAGLSGNTIYF
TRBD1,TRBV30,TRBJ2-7,CASGTGSYEQYF
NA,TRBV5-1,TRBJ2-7,CASTRREDGEQYF
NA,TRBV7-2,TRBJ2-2,CASSLSLNTGELFF
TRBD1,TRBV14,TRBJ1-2,CASRGGGSVNYGYTF
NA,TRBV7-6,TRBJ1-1,CASSLTGRTEAFF
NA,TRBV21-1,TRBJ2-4,CASSSQTENIQYF
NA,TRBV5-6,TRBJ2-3,CASSSLDRTGTDTQYF
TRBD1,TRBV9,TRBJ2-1,CASSGPGQGAVTSSYNEQFF
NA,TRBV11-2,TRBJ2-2,CASSLSDTGELFF
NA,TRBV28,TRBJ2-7,CASSLEGAQYEQYF
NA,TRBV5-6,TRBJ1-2,CASSFASQRYTF
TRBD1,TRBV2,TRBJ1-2,CAGTRTGNAGYTF
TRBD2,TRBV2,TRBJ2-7,CASMPSGGKRANEQYF
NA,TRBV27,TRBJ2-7,CASSFAGGYEQYF
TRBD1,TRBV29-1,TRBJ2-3,CSGWTGSTDTQYF
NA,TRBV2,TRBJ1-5,CASSDWDSNQPQHF
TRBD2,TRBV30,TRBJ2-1,CAWSPGGGYFYNEQFF
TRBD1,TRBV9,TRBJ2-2,CASSAGQGPNTGELFF
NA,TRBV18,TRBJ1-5,CASSPNFVGPQHF
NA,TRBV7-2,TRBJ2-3,CASSFRNPPTDTQYF
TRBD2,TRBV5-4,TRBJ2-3,CASSLVAGGGLDTQYF
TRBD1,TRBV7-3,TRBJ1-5,CASSSDRDQPQHF
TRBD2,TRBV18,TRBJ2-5,CASSPQTGEGETQYF